This T cell receptor (beta chain) was observed in a study of T cell repertoires in cytomegalovirus infection (dated by TCRdb to between 2017 and 2020). About the full investigation: The peptide stimulations were aimed at well-studied HLA-B-restricted epitopes as well as recently identified HLA-C-restricted CMV epitopes, whose presentation resists viral immunomodulation. The HLA type of each donor mattered for the analysis, because public TCR beta signatures pointed to carriage of CMV infection along with the matching HLA type. The investigation overall reported the following: In both this cohort and an independent approximately 350-donor cohort, the cumulative frequency of public TCR beta family members distinguished carriers of CMV infection plus the relevant HLA type. In the ex vivo response, HLA-C-restricted CMV-specific TCR beta clonotypes were dominant, and in two of eight donors the single most frequent clonotype came from this HLA-C-restricted group.

Per the germline V gene, MNHEY is the CDR1 and SVGEGT is the CDR2. CDR3 length: 15 amino acids, cysteine to phenylalanine. Just CDR3 DNA is preserved here, 45 bases in frame from base 1. V is clipped by 4 bases and J by 2 bases, and the sequence between their germline boundaries is 14 bases long. TCRdb names Illumina HiSeq 1500 as the instrument used. Through fastp at Q25 and MiXCR, TCRdb rebuilt clones from the public reads, retaining in-frame beta chains. Each entry is one CDR3 protein sequence, shown with its most common DNA and genes. This sample holds roughly 990,000 distinct CDR3 sequences; 30% to 40% were observed only once. Around an eighth of the sample is in the top ten clones. This specimen's treatment or condition label, interpreted: in vitro stimulation with specific CMV peptide epitopes to enrich CMV-specific T cells. This clonotype was seen more than once but under ten times. Its target antigen remains unknown. Base-call qualities are not available, and no considerably larger clone is one nucleotide away.

The sequence is built from TRBV6-2 or TRBV6-3 and TRBJ2-5; perhaps TRBD2 is the D gene, with 6 bases matching. The source is a human donor in good health (CMV status not recorded). Some clones in this sample may be carry-over from other donors' samples. Sequenced here: cultured CD8+ T cells from PBMCs, sampled from culture after CMV antigen stimulation. The CDR3 sequence is CASSSIRGMQETQYF. The sequence in DNA is TGTGCCAGCAGTTCTATACGGGGGATGCAAGAGACCCAGTACTTC.